A selection of T cell receptor beta chains follows, all from one sample in a study of T cell changes during pregnancy in multiple sclerosis. The repertoire was sequenced with immunoSEQ multiplex PCR; TCRdb's copy has only in-frame clones and lacks some. The table records 88,000 or so clones, approximately 90% of them present only once. Sequencing used peripheral blood, obtained before pregnancy. The receptors shown here come from a female donor with multiple sclerosis, enrolled in a pregnancy study. The CDR3 runs from the conserved cysteine through the conserved F or W. The D gene is left open where the match is weak. The size entry is marked missing in some rows and otherwise reads once, few, many or a size class.

V	J	size	D	DNA	CDR3
TRBV29-1	TRBJ2-5	-	-	TGCAGCGGTCTATGGTTAGTGGAGACCCAGTACTTC	CSGLWLVETQYF
TRBV19	TRBJ2-5	-	TRBD2	TGTGCCAGTAGCCCTAGCGGGGGGTATCGACAGACCCAGTACTTC	CASSPSGGYRQTQYF
TRBV7-9	TRBJ1-1	-	TRBD1	TGTGCCAGCAGCTTAGAGGACAGGGAAGCTTTCTTT	CASSLEDREAFF
TRBV6-4	TRBJ2-1	once	TRBD2	TGTGCCAGCAGTGATAGCGGGGGGGCTTACAATGAGCAGTTCTTC	CASSDSGGAYNEQFF
TRBV6-1	TRBJ2-7	-	TRBD1	TGTGCCAGCAGGGTAGACAGGGGGAGCTCCTACGAGCAGTACTTC	CASRVDRGSSYEQYF
TRBV4-2	TRBJ1-2	few	-	TGTGCCAGCAGCCAAGACTTTCTCGTGACGGGAGTAGGCTACACCTTC	CASSQDFLVTGVGYTF
TRBV2	TRBJ2-5	-	-	TGTGCCAGCAGTGAAGCGGGGGACTTCCAAGAGACCCAGTACTTC	CASSEAGDFQETQYF
TRBV11-3	TRBJ1-6	-	-	TGTGCCAGCAGCGGACCGGGAACTCTCAATTCACCCCTCCACTTT	CASSGPGTLNSPLHF
TRBV30	TRBJ1-1	-	TRBD1	TGTGCCTGGAGAGGAGGGACAGCTTACCTATTT	CAWRGGTAYLF
TRBV19	TRBJ1-3	-	TRBD1	TGTGCCAGTAGTAGTACAGGGGTACAAGGAAACACCATATATTTT	CASSSTGVQGNTIYF
TRBV6-5	TRBJ1-5	-	TRBD1	TGTGCCAGCAGACGGACAGGGGGCAATCAGCCCCAGCATTTT	CASRRTGGNQPQHF
TRBV11-2	TRBJ2-7	-	-	TGTGCCAGCACCCCGGGGTGGTCTAGCCGGTCCTACGAGCAGTACTTC	CASTPGWSSRSYEQYF
TRBV10-3	TRBJ2-2	-	-	TGTGCCATCAGTTCTGGCAGTAACACCGGGGAGCTGTTTTTT	CAISSGSNTGELFF
TRBV11-2	TRBJ2-1	-	TRBD1	TGTGCCAGCAGCTTTACTTGGGACAGGGGCTTTAACAATGAGCAGTTCTTC	CASSFTWDRGFNNEQFF
TRBV5-4	TRBJ2-7	-	TRBD2	TGTGCCAGCAGCCTACTAGCGGGAAGCTCCTACGAGCAGTACTTC	CASSLLAGSSYEQYF
TRBV28	TRBJ2-7	once	-	TGTGCCAGCATTTCTATAATGGCCAGGGGAAACTACGAGCAGTACTTC	CASISIMARGNYEQYF
TRBV5-1	TRBJ1-3	-	-	TGCGCCAGCAGCGCGACAGGCCCCGGACTGCCTGGAAACACCATATATTTT	CASSATGPGLPGNTIYF
TRBV1	TRBJ2-5	-	-	TGCACCAGCAGCCAAGATACCCAGCTGCCGGGCCAAGAGACCCAGTACTTC	CTSSQDTQLPGQETQYF
TRBV11-2	TRBJ2-7	-	TRBD1	TGTGCCAGCAGGGTCCCGGGACAGGGGGGGGAGCAGTACTTC	CASRVPGQGGEQYF
TRBV5-1	TRBJ2-1	-	TRBD2	TGCGCCAGCAGCTTCCTTAGCGGGGGGCCCGACAATGAGCAGTTCTTC	CASSFLSGGPDNEQFF
TRBV13	TRBJ1-1	-	TRBD1	TGTGCCAGCAGCGACCGGGACAGGCAGAACACTGAAGCTTTCTTT	CASSDRDRQNTEAFF
TRBV14	TRBJ1-1	-	TRBD1	TGTGCCAGCAGCCAAGATCGAGTTTACAGGGGAACTGAAGCTTTCTTT	CASSQDRVYRGTEAFF
TRBV11-2	TRBJ1-4	-	-	TGTGCCAGCAGCTTAGAGAAGGTCGGGAGTACCACAACTAATGAAAAACTGTTTTTT	CASSLEKVGSTTTNEKLFF
TRBV2	TRBJ1-1	-	TRBD1	TGTGCCAGCACCAGGACAGGGGGGACTGAAGCTTTCTTT	CASTRTGGTEAFF
TRBV13	TRBJ2-1	-	-	TGTGCCAGCAGCTTACCGGGATCGGCCTACAATGAGCAGTTCTTC	CASSLPGSAYNEQFF
TRBV5-5	TRBJ2-7	-	TRBD1	TGTGCCAGCAGCTCGCCCGGAGGTATTACAGGGGCCAAATACGAGCAGTACTTC	CASSSPGGITGAKYEQYF
TRBV9	TRBJ2-7	-	TRBD1	TGTGCCAGCAGCGTAGCTGGGACAGGTTCCGAGCAGTACTTC	CASSVAGTGSEQYF
TRBV6-6	TRBJ2-3	-	-	TGTGCCAGCAGCCTGTCAGCGGAACCAAGCACAGATACGCAGTATTTT	CASSLSAEPSTDTQYF
TRBV6-5	TRBJ1-2	-	TRBD1	TGTGCCAGCAGTTACACTTACAGGGGGAACTATGGCTACACCTTC	CASSYTYRGNYGYTF
TRBV7-7	TRBJ2-2	few	TRBD2	TGTGCTAGCAGCCCAGCGGGGGGGATAACCAACACCGGGGAGCTGTTTTTT	CASSPAGGITNTGELFF
TRBV9	TRBJ2-3	-	TRBD2	TGTGCCAGCAGCGTTAGCGGGGGGCGGGATACGCAGTATTTT	CASSVSGGRDTQYF
TRBV5-1	TRBJ1-2	-	TRBD1	TGCGCCAGCAGCTTTGACAGGGACTATGGCTACACCTTC	CASSFDRDYGYTF
TRBV5-6	TRBJ2-1	-	TRBD2	TGTGCCAGCAGCTTCGGCGTGGCTAGCGGCTTAATCTTC	CASSFGVASGLIF
TRBV10-3	TRBJ1-1	-	-	TGTGCCATCAGTGAGGCCCCGGCCGGGGACACTGAAGCTTTCTTT	CAISEAPAGDTEAFF
TRBV7-9	TRBJ2-4	-	-	TGTGCCAGCAGCTCCCTCGTCGGAAACATTCAGTACTTC	CASSSLVGNIQYF
TRBV27	TRBJ2-2	-	-	TGTGCCAGCAGTTTCGGAGACACCGGGGAGCTGTTTTTT	CASSFGDTGELFF
TRBV9	TRBJ2-5	-	TRBD2	TGTGCCAGTGGAAGCGGGGTTGAGACCCAGTACTTC	CASGSGVETQYF
TRBV19	TRBJ1-1	once	-	TGTGCCAGTAGGCTCAGGAACACTGAAGCTTTCTTT	CASRLRNTEAFF
TRBV18	TRBJ1-2	-	TRBD1	TGTGCCAGCTCACTATTACCGCCTCTCGACAGGGGGGTTACGCACGACTATGGCTACACCTTC	CASSLLPPLDRGVTHDYGYTF
TRBV5-4	TRBJ1-2	-	TRBD1	TGTGCCAGCAGCTTGGTTGGGACAGGGTTTAACTATGGCTACACCTTC	CASSLVGTGFNYGYTF
TRBV5-1	TRBJ2-7	-	TRBD1	TGCGCCAGCAGCTGGGACAGTTTCCGCGAGCAGTACTTC	CASSWDSFREQYF
TRBV6-5	TRBJ1-1	-	-	TGTGCCAGCAGTCCCTTTGAGGGGGGGCCTGAAGCTTTCTTT	CASSPFEGGPEAFF
TRBV2	TRBJ2-1	-	-	TGTGCCAGCAGTACTTCCTCGGTAGGGGCGAATAATGAGCAGTTCTTC	CASSTSSVGANNEQFF